These 21 T cell receptor beta chains were sequenced from one sample in a study of shared clonotypes between healthy human individuals. Sequenced by immunoSEQ multiplex PCR; TCRdb stores in-frame clones only, minus some. Of about 980,000 clones in the sample, 76% were seen once. The sample was memory CD4+ T cells sorted from blood. Indicated subset: CD45RA-negative fraction. Every receptor here comes from a man between 18 and 35 years old in good health.

This chain connects TRBV4-3 to TRBJ2-1, with 8 bases lining up with TRBD2. The CDR3 totals 15 residues. The J segment lost 4 bases and the V segment lost 0 bases, leaving 2 bases of the junction unmatched. The V gene's germline CDR1 is LGHNA and CDR2 YSLEER. In nucleotides, the CDR3 is TGCGCCAGCAGCCAAGATCTAGCGGGTTACAATGAGCAGTTCTTC. Translated: CASSQDLAGYNEQFF.

To note about this clone: The same CDR3 also results from other DNA sequences found in this sample. The chain uses TRBV14 and TRBJ2-7, with D hard to call. Germline values: CDR1 SGHDN, CDR2 FVKESK. Trimming took 0 bases from V and 2 from J, leaving 5 bases between them. The CDR3 runs to 13 residues. The CDR3 coding sequence is TGTGCCAGCAGCCAAGACGGCCCCTACGAGCAGTACTTC. Translation: CASSQDGPYEQYF.

This clone was seen only a few times. The chain has TRBV30 and TRBJ1-4; D remains ambiguous. Looked up from germline, CDR1 is GTSNPN and CDR2 is SVGIG (reference sequence). This CDR3 has 15 amino acids. Trimming shortened V by 0 bases and J by 5 bases, and 13 bases separated the two germline ends. The CDR3 DNA reads as TGTGCCTGGAGTGTATCTAAGGGAGGGAATGAAAAACTGTTTTTT. This gives the protein CAWSVSKGGNEKLFF.

A single count supports this clone. The V call is TRBV29-1, the J call TRBJ2-3, with 10 positions matching TRBD1. Germline V CDR1 and CDR2: SQVTM, ANQGSEA. The CDR3 is 15 amino acids. Unmatched junction bases numbered 9, after V lost 6 bases and J lost 3 bases. In DNA, the CDR3 is TGCAGCGTGGATCGGACAGGGGGTAGGACAGATACGCAGTATTTT. It is translated as CSVDRTGGRTDTQYF.

The rearrangement joins TRBV9 to TRBJ2-7; the match to TRBD2 covers 7 bases. CDR1 and CDR2 from the germline V gene are SGDLS and YYNGEE. The CDR3 is made up of 15 amino acids. J was trimmed by 5 bases and V by 0 bases; bases with no gene match: 8. The CDR3 reads CASSVGGGGGHEQYF. DNA for the CDR3: TGTGCCAGCAGCGTAGGTGGCGGGGGAGGCCACGAGCAGTACTTC.

The CDR3 DNA sequence: TGCGCCAGCAGTCAAACGACAGGAAACACTGAAGCTTTCTTT. Amino acids: CASSQTTGNTEAFF. V usage is TRBV10-1 and J usage is TRBJ1-1; weak D call: TRBD1 (6 bases). V dropped 5 bases and J dropped 2 bases, with 12 bases sitting between them. CDR3 length equals 14 residues. Germline V gives CDR1 WNHNN, CDR2 SYGVQD (reference sequence).

The chain links TRBV7-9 to TRBJ2-1, with D tentatively TRBD1 or TRBD2 (5 bases each). CDR1 and CDR2 (germline): SEHNR, FQNEAQ (reference sequence). This CDR3 has 16 residues. Trimming removed 1 base from V and 5 bases from J, with 15 bases in between. In DNA, the CDR3 is TGTGCCAGCAGCTTAGGGCATAGTGGGGGAAACAATGAGCAGTTCTTC. This translates into CASSLGHSGGNNEQFF.

V gene TRBV18 combines with J gene TRBJ2-2, with TRBD2 as a possible D gene (5 bases). V lost 5 bases to trimming and J lost 5 bases, with 9 bases between them. The CDR3 spans 13 residues. Germline CDR1 and CDR2: KGHSH and LQKENI. The CDR3 region is CASSGSETGELFF. The CDR3 DNA reads TGTGCCAGCTCAGGGAGTGAAACCGGGGAGCTGTTTTTT.

The chain links TRBV27 to TRBJ1-6; D not resolved. CDR1 is MNHEY and CDR2 is SMNVEV in the germline V gene (reference sequence). The CDR3 runs 14 residues. V was clipped by 4 bases and J by 7 bases, with 11 bases between them. CDR3 protein: CASSYPQPNSPLHF. The CDR3 coding sequence is TGTGCCAGCAGTTACCCTCAACCGAATTCACCCCTCCACTTT.

In DNA, the CDR3 is TGTGCCAGCAGCTTAGCGGGTGGGTCCACCTACAATGAGCAGTTCTTC. The encoded protein is CASSLAGGSTYNEQFF. The chain is built from TRBV7-8 and TRBJ2-1; no definite D call. V dropped 0 bases and J dropped 2 bases, with 11 bases sitting between them. Germline V lookup: CDR1 SGHVS, CDR2 FQNEAQ. The CDR3 totals 16 residues.

The chain recombines TRBV2 with TRBJ2-1; 8 bases agree with TRBD2. This CDR3 spans 16 amino acids. V shed 6 bases, J shed 0 bases, and the junction held 7 bases outside the gene matches. Per germline, CDR1 SNHLY and CDR2 FYNNEI. CDR3 sequence reads: CASSVSGEPSYNEQFF. The CDR3 nucleotides are TGTGCCAGCAGCGTTAGCGGGGAGCCCTCCTACAATGAGCAGTTCTTC.

This chain uses TRBV12-5 with TRBJ2-1; either TRBD1 or TRBD2 may supply D (5 bases each). The germline V and J ends were trimmed by 0 bases and 5 bases, with 17 bases remaining between them. The CDR3 is made up of 17 amino acids. In germline, CDR1 is LGHNT, CDR2 FRNRAP. For the CDR3, the DNA is TGTGCTAGTGGTTTGGTACTAGGCACCCCAGGGAACAATGAGCAGTTCTTC. This encodes CASGLVLGTPGNNEQFF.

This clone was observed at least ten times. The chain employs TRBV5-4 and TRBJ2-5, with 8 bases that match TRBD1. The CDR3 contains 14 residues. Germline V CDR1 and CDR2: SGHNT, YYREEE (reference sequence). Trimming removed 3 bases from V and 5 bases from J; junction bases left unmatched: 6. CDR3 residues: CASSSQGAGETQYF. CDR3 sequence (DNA): TGTGCCAGCAGCTCCCAGGGGGCTGGGGAGACCCAGTACTTC.

The chain employs TRBV5-1 and TRBJ2-1; perhaps TRBD1 as D (6 bases). Germline CDR1 SGHRS, CDR2 YFSETQ. V gave up 5 bases and J gave up 12 bases, with 30 bases separating them. CDR3 length equals 17 residues. The CDR3 nucleotides read TGCGCCAGCAGTAATGCCCCGGGGCAGGGGCTCCCATACGGGCAGTTCTTC. Residues: CASSNAPGQGLPYGQFF.

The V and J genes are TRBV5-1 and TRBJ2-1; 7 bases align to TRBD2. Germline CDR1 and CDR2: SGHRS and YFSETQ. This CDR3 region has 16 residues. The V and J ends lost 0 bases and 6 bases, in that order; junction bases with no gene match: 9. The CDR3 coding sequence is TGCGCCAGCAGCTTGGAGGGAGGGAGGACGGCCAATGAGCAGTTCTTC. Translated, it gives CASSLEGGRTANEQFF. The full variable domain, rest sourced from reference TRBV5-1 and TRBJ2-1, is KAGVTQTPRYLIKTRGQQVTLSCSPISGHRSVSWYQQTPGQGLQFLFEYFSETQRNKGNFPGRFSGRQFSNSRSEMNVSTLELGDSALYLCASSLEGGRTANEQFFGPGTRLTVL.

This sequence joins TRBV5-1 and TRBJ2-1; 8 nucleotides align to TRBD2. The length of the CDR3 is 16 residues. Germline trimming cut 0 bases from V and 3 bases from J; bases unmatched to any gene: 5. CDR1 is SGHRS, CDR2 YFSETQ, per germline. This CDR3 reads CASSLDPSGGYNEQFF. The CDR3 DNA is TGCGCCAGCAGCTTGGACCCGAGCGGGGGCTACAATGAGCAGTTCTTC.

The CDR3 nucleotides read TGTGCCAGCAGCTTCGGATCAGAGACCCAGTACTTC. Translation: CASSFGSETQYF. The J gene is TRBJ2-5, the V gene TRBV5-4; no reliable D call. This CDR3 is 12 amino acids long. CDR1 and CDR2 (germline): SGHNT, YYREEE (reference sequence). V dropped 2 bases and J dropped 4 bases, with 6 bases sitting between them.

The chain carries TRBV30 and TRBJ2-7; 9 bases match TRBD1. J gave up 7 bases and V 4 bases, and 8 bases lay outside the gene matches. Germline loops: CDR1 GTSNPN, CDR2 SVGIG (reference sequence). The CDR3 runs 13 residues. The CDR3 DNA is TGTGCCTGGACCCTCGGGACAGGGAAGGAGCAGTACTTC. Residues: CAWTLGTGKEQYF.

Points on this clone: Given a far larger clone just one base away, this is likely a sequencing read error. The chain recombines TRBV2 with TRBJ2-3; D gene ambiguous. Germline V gene data show CDR1 as SNHLY and CDR2 as FYNNEI. CDR3 length: 12 residues. Deletions cut 3 bases from V and 5 bases from J, with 6 bases between. CDR3 in DNA: TGTGCCAGCAGTGAGCTGGAAGATACGCAGTATTTT. Translating gives CASSELEDTQYF.

The CDR3 spells CASSELRGGEQFF. DNA of the CDR3: TGTGCCAGCAGTGAATTGAGGGGAGGTGAGCAGTTCTTC. The chain has TRBV2 and TRBJ2-1, with D possibly TRBD2 on 6 matching bases. CDR3 length equals 13 residues. Trimming took 2 bases from V and 9 from J, leaving 11 bases between them. Germline values: CDR1 SNHLY, CDR2 FYNNEI.

Only one count was recorded for this clone. The gene calls are TRBV28 and TRBJ2-7; tentatively, D is TRBD1 (5 bases). Trimming shortened V by 8 bases and J by 5 bases, and 19 bases separated the two germline ends. Looked up from germline, CDR1 is MDHEN and CDR2 is SYDVKM. The CDR3 spans 14 residues. The CDR3 DNA reads TGTGCCAGCTACAGCGACAGAGCCCCTAACGAGCAGTACTTC. Translated, it gives CASYSDRAPNEQYF.